One and the same sample provided the 22 T cell receptor beta chains below, sequenced in a study of cytomegalovirus exposure and HLA in healthy donors. PCR involved 60 Vbeta and 13 Jbeta primers. Libraries were prepared by immunoSEQ multiplex PCR; TCRdb keeps only in-frame clonotypes and omits some of them. The sample holds about 170,000 clones; around 85% are singletons and the top ten take 1%. The sequencing input was PBMCs. The receptors come from a boy younger than 10 in good health and CMV-seronegative.

The chain links TRBV27 to TRBJ2-2; tentatively, D is TRBD2 (6 bases). Germline CDR1 MNHEY, CDR2 SMNVEV (reference sequence). The CDR3 length is 15 residues. V shed 4 bases and J shed 4 bases, with 13 bases lying between them. DNA for the CDR3: TGTGCCAGCAGTTCGGAGCGGGCAATCACCGGGGAGCTGTTTTTT. Its translation: CASSSERAITGELFF.

This chain connects TRBV15 to TRBJ1-6; 7 bases are a match to TRBD1. This CDR3 comprises 16 residues. Germline trimming cut 3 bases from V and 8 bases from J; bases unmatched to any gene: 10. Germline V gene data show CDR1 as LNHNV and CDR2 as YYDKDF (reference sequence). The CDR3 is CATSRASDRFYSPLHF. Written as DNA, the CDR3 is TGTGCCACCAGCAGGGCTTCGGACAGGTTTTATTCACCCCTCCACTTT. The full variable domain, rest sourced from reference TRBV15 and TRBJ1-6, is DAMVIQNPRYQVTQFGKPVTLSCSQTLNHNVMYWYQQKSSQAPKLLFHYYDKDFNNEADTPDNFQSRRPNTSFCFLDIRSPGLGDTAMYLCATSRASDRFYSPLHFGNGTRLTVT.

This sequence joins TRBV13 and TRBJ1-4; D call uncertain. CDR1 and CDR2 (germline): PRHDT, FYEKMQ (reference sequence). The CDR3 extends over 14 amino acids. Deletions cut 5 bases from V and 1 base from J, with 8 bases between. CDR3 coding DNA: TGTGCCAGCAGCCCCCGGGTAACTAATGAAAAACTGTTTTTT. As protein: CASSPRVTNEKLFF.

The rearrangement links TRBV6-6 to TRBJ1-5, with 10 nucleotides matching TRBD1. The junction had 5 bases not matched to a gene; V was cut back by 7 bases and J by 2 bases. The germline V gene encodes CDR1 MNHNY and CDR2 SVGAGI (reference sequence). The CDR3 spans 15 residues. CDR3 amino acids: CASTRDRGGNQPQHF. In nucleotides, the CDR3 is TGTGCCAGCACCCGGGACAGGGGAGGCAATCAGCCCCAGCATTTT.

The V call is TRBV7-8, the J call TRBJ1-1; D gene unclear. The CDR3 contains 13 residues. The V and J ends lost 1 base and 3 bases respectively, with 6 bases between them. The germline CDR1 and CDR2 sequences are SGHVS and FQNEAQ. CDR3 sequence reads: CASSLVFDTEAFF. CDR3 sequence (DNA): TGTGCCAGCAGCTTAGTATTCGACACTGAAGCTTTCTTT.

This chain connects TRBV10-1 to TRBJ1-4; D is unresolved. Trimming pared 2 bases from V and 10 bases from J, leaving 8 bases between. The CDR3 spans 12 residues. CDR1 and CDR2 (germline): WNHNN, SYGVQD (reference sequence). The CDR3 coding sequence is TGCGCCAGCAGTGAGGAAAGAGGAAAACTGTTTTTT. Its translation: CASSEERGKLFF.

The chain uses TRBV18 and TRBJ1-5; D remains ambiguous. The germline CDR1 and CDR2 sequences are KGHSH and LQKENI. This CDR3 has 15 amino acids. V gave up 6 bases and J gave up 1 base, with 13 bases separating them. CDR3 bases: TGTGCCAGCTCGTCGAATCATGAGAGCAATCAGCCCCAGCATTTT. Its protein product is CASSSNHESNQPQHF.

The J gene is TRBJ2-1, the V gene TRBV6-5; D is unresolved. V shed 2 bases and J shed 7 bases, with 15 bases lying between them. Per germline, CDR1 MNHEY and CDR2 SVGAGI. This CDR3 spans 15 amino acids. The CDR3 sequence: CASSYRIETKNEQFF. CDR3 coding DNA: TGTGCCAGCAGTTACCGGATTGAGACAAAGAATGAGCAGTTCTTC.

This sequence joins TRBV7-9 and TRBJ1-1, with TRBD1 matching over 8 bases. The junction had 11 bases not matched to a gene; V was cut back by 5 bases and J by 0 bases. This CDR3 is built from 17 residues. The V gene's germline CDR1 is SEHNR and CDR2 FQNEAQ (reference sequence). CDR3 residues: CASSPYDRGRMNTEAFF. In nucleotides, the CDR3 is TGTGCCAGCAGCCCATACGACAGGGGCCGGATGAACACTGAAGCTTTCTTT.

This rearrangement joins TRBV2 to TRBJ2-2, with D possibly TRBD2 on 6 matching bases. CDR3 length equals 14 residues. CDR1 is SNHLY and CDR2 is FYNNEI in the germline V gene. V was cut by 6 bases and J by 2 bases, with 10 bases left in between. Here the CDR3 reads CASRLGTNTGELFF. CDR3 sequence (DNA): TGTGCCAGCAGGCTCGGGACTAACACCGGGGAGCTGTTTTTT.

This clone is a singleton in its sample. V gene TRBV11-2 combines with J gene TRBJ2-5; maybe TRBD1 (5 bases). From germline, CDR1 is SGHAT and CDR2 FQNNGV. This CDR3 region has 15 residues. The V end lost 1 base, the J end lost 5 bases, and 14 bases lay between the germline ends. The CDR3 DNA sequence: TGTGCCAGCAGCTTAGGCGGACACCCTAAGGAGACCCAGTACTTC. Its protein product is CASSLGGHPKETQYF. Drawing the rest from reference TRBV11-2 and TRBJ2-5, the complete variable domain is EAGVAQSPRYKIIEKRQSVAFWCNPISGHATLYWYQQILGQGPKLLIQFQNNGVVDDSQLPKDRFSAERLKGVDSTLKIQPAKLEDSAVYLCASSLGGHPKETQYFGPGTRLLVL.

The J gene is TRBJ2-5, the V gene TRBV5-4, with 8 bases fitting TRBD2. V lost 4 bases, J lost 1 base, and 6 bases stayed unmatched. The CDR3 has 15 residues. CDR1 is SGHNT, CDR2 YYREEE, per germline (reference sequence). Written as DNA, the CDR3 is TGTGCCAGCAGCCGTCGGGGGGGACCCCAAGAGACCCAGTACTTC. Translation gives CASSRRGGPQETQYF.

This chain links TRBV5-1 with TRBJ1-2; 7 bases are shared with TRBD1. Germline CDR1 and CDR2: SGHRS and YFSETQ. Trimming removed 4 bases from V and 0 bases from J; junction bases left unmatched: 9. This CDR3 has 16 amino acids. CDR3: CASSRGRQGANYGYTF. The CDR3 nucleotides are TGCGCCAGCAGCCGGGGGCGACAGGGCGCTAACTATGGCTACACCTTC.

Only a few counts were recorded for this clone. For the CDR3, the DNA is TGTGCCAGCAGTTTACCCGCGGGACAGGGAACTGAAAAACTGTTTTTT. Translating gives CASSLPAGQGTEKLFF. The chain combines TRBV25-1 with TRBJ1-4; 9 bases match TRBD1. The CDR3 loop spans 16 amino acids. Per germline, CDR1 MGHDK and CDR2 SYGVNS. V gave up 5 bases and J gave up 7 bases; unmatched junction bases: 11.

This rearrangement joins TRBV5-1 to TRBJ2-2; TRBD2 aligns across 8 bases. Per the germline V gene, CDR1 is SGHRS and CDR2 is YFSETQ. CDR3 length equals 15 residues. V gave up 3 bases and J gave up 8 bases; unmatched junction bases: 9. In nucleotides, the CDR3 is TGCGCCAGCAGCTCTCCCCCGGGGGGGAGTGGGGAGCTGTTTTTT. This gives the protein CASSSPPGGSGELFF.

The J gene is TRBJ2-1, the V gene TRBV10-2; 9 bases fit TRBD2. From germline, CDR1 is WSHSY and CDR2 SAAADI. The CDR3 has 14 residues. The trim removed 3 bases at V and 7 bases at J, leaving 4 bases unmatched. For the CDR3, the DNA is TGCGCCAGCAGTGATGCGGGGGGGCGGAATGAGCAGTTCTTC. Translation gives CASSDAGGRNEQFF.

The chain joins TRBV2 to TRBJ2-3, with D maybe TRBD2 (6 bases). The CDR3 is 14 amino acids. V was pared by 7 bases and J by 1 base, with 12 bases between. The V gene's germline CDR1 is SNHLY and CDR2 FYNNEI. CDR3 nucleotides: TGTGCCAGCAACGGCAAGCGGGGCACAGATACGCAGTATTTT. Protein product: CASNGKRGTDTQYF.

The chain combines TRBV28 with TRBJ1-4; TRBD1 aligns across 7 bases. The CDR3 has 14 residues. Germline CDR1 MDHEN, CDR2 SYDVKM. V dropped 6 bases and J dropped 0; count of bases not matched to a gene: 1. CDR3 residues: CASSQGATNEKLFF. CDR3 DNA sequence: TGTGCCAGCAGCCAGGGGGCAACTAATGAAAAACTGTTTTTT.

This clone was counted a few times. The chain couples TRBV10-1 to TRBJ2-3; TRBD1 is a possible D gene (6 bases). The CDR3 contains 15 residues. With 2 bases removed from V and 0 bases from J, the gap between germline ends came to 9 bases. Looked up from germline, CDR1 is WNHNN and CDR2 is SYGVQD (reference sequence). CDR3 coding DNA: TGCGCCAGCAGTGAGCCAGGGGCTAGCACAGATACGCAGTATTTT. Protein product: CASSEPGASTDTQYF.

The gene calls are TRBV19 and TRBJ1-1, with D maybe TRBD1 (6 bases). Deletions cut 0 bases from V and 5 bases from J, with 22 bases between. Per germline, CDR1 LNHDA and CDR2 SQIVND (reference sequence). CDR3 size: 18 residues. The CDR3 DNA is TGTGCCAGTAGTATAGATATAACAGGGAATATTCCGGGGACTGAAGCTTTCTTT. Translating it yields CASSIDITGNIPGTEAFF.

This clone was counted once. V and J are TRBV7-8 and TRBJ1-6, with 7 positions matching TRBD1. Per germline, CDR1 SGHVS and CDR2 FQNEAQ. The CDR3 is 13 residues long. V trimming: 4 bases; J trimming: 10 bases; junction bases outside the gene matches: 4. CDR3 in DNA: TGTGCCAGCAGCTCGACAGGGATATCACCCCTCCACTTT. It translates to CASSSTGISPLHF.

This clone has a handful of counts. This rearrangement joins TRBV28 to TRBJ2-1; no clear D. CDR1 is MDHEN and CDR2 is SYDVKM in the germline V gene. The CDR3 totals 14 residues. Trimming stripped 7 bases from V and 5 bases from J, with 15 bases between. The CDR3 nucleotides are TGTGCCAGCAACCCAGGAACAGCTGACAATGAGCAGTTCTTC. This encodes CASNPGTADNEQFF.